Each of the 18 T cell receptor beta chains below was sequenced from the same sample in a study of shared clonotypes between healthy human individuals. This table comes from immunoSEQ multiplex PCR, and its TCRdb copy is limited to in-frame clones, with some not included. The sample has more than 2 million clones; just over 90% are singletons. Terminally differentiated effector memory CD45RA+ cells were excluded from the naive CD8 cells, which were CD45RO-negative and positively selected for CCR7. Sequencing used naive CD8+ T cells from PBMCs. These receptor sequences come from a man aged 18-30 years in good health. Some clones in this sample may be carry-over from other donors' samples.

A word on this clone: One junction end does not reproduce the germline sequence, and a read error may be involved. The J gene is TRBJ2-7, the V gene TRBV30, with D unresolved. The CDR3 has 11 residues. Germline V lookup: CDR1 GTSNPN, CDR2 SVGIG (reference sequence). The DNA for the CDR3 is TGTGCATGGAGATATGGGTACGAGCAGTACTTC. This translates into CAWRYGYEQYF.

The chain joins TRBV2 to TRBJ2-7, with D hard to call. V was shortened by 6 bases and J by 6 bases, with 12 bases between the two germline ends. CDR1 is SNHLY and CDR2 is FYNNEI in the germline V gene. This CDR3 region has 12 residues. The CDR3 sequence is CASSPLGGEQYF. DNA for the CDR3: TGTGCCAGCAGCCCCCTGGGCGGCGAGCAGTACTTC.

The J gene is TRBJ1-2, the V gene TRBV28; no firm D call. Germline assignment: CDR1 MDHEN and CDR2 SYDVKM. CDR3 length: 13 residues. V lost 8 bases to trimming and J lost 3 bases, with 13 bases between them. The CDR3 region has the DNA TGTGCCAGCCACCCGGGTCCAGACTATGGCTACACCTTC. It codes for CASHPGPDYGYTF.

Comments on this clone: Additional DNA sequences in this sample encode the identical CDR3. This rearrangement joins TRBV5-1 to TRBJ2-7; no clear D. Between the trimmed V and J ends, which lost 0 bases and 4 bases, there was a span of 5 bases. CDR3 length equals 12 residues. CDR1 and CDR2 from the germline V gene are SGHRS and YFSETQ. The CDR3 bases are TGCGCCAGCAGCTTGGATGGGTACGAGCAGTACTTC. Translation: CASSLDGYEQYF.

This chain links TRBV27 with TRBJ2-7, with TRBD2 as a possible D gene (5 bases). Germline-derived CDR1 and CDR2 are MNHEY and SMNVEV (reference sequence). This CDR3 spans 12 amino acids. Trimming removed 11 bases from V and 0 bases from J, with 11 bases in between. CDR3 sequence: CAAGRASYEQYF. Here the CDR3 DNA reads TGTGCCGCTGGGCGGGCCTCCTACGAGCAGTACTTC.

The chain's CDR3 is CASSPDRESTNEKLFF. DNA for the CDR3: TGTGCCAGCTCACCAGACAGGGAGTCGACTAATGAAAAACTGTTTTTT. V gene TRBV18 combines with J gene TRBJ1-4, with TRBD1 matching over 7 bases. The CDR3 spans 16 residues. CDR1 is KGHSH and CDR2 is LQKENI in the germline V gene. J gave up 2 bases and V 2 bases, and 5 bases lay outside the gene matches.

This chain links TRBV19 with TRBJ1-2; D gene unclear. Trimming took off 3 bases at V and 8 bases at J, with 13 bases between the two ends. The germline CDR1 and CDR2 sequences are LNHDA and SQIVND (reference sequence). The CDR3 extends over 13 amino acids. CDR3 sequence: CASSIWALEGYTF. Written as DNA, the CDR3 is TGTGCCAGTAGTATTTGGGCGCTTGAAGGCTACACCTTC.

V gene TRBV5-5 combines with J gene TRBJ2-2; 10 bases match TRBD1. V dropped 1 base and J dropped 4; count of bases not matched to a gene: 7. Germline values: CDR1 SGHKS, CDR2 YYEKEE (reference sequence). CDR3 length: 17 residues. Here the CDR3 reads CASSLRGTGAITGELFF. The CDR3 DNA is TGTGCCAGCAGCTTGCGGGGGACAGGGGCGATCACCGGGGAGCTGTTTTTT. The whole variable domain, filled in from reference TRBV5-5 and TRBJ2-2, reads DAGVTQSPTHLIKTRGQQVTLRCSPISGHKSVSWYQQVLGQGPQFIFQYYEKEERGRGNFPDRFSARQFPNYSSELNVNALLLGDSALYLCASSLRGTGAITGELFFGEGSRLTVL.

The V call is TRBV28, the J call TRBJ2-1; 10 bases line up with TRBD2. Germline CDR1 MDHEN, CDR2 SYDVKM. V gave up 1 base and J gave up 8 bases; unmatched junction bases: 5. This CDR3 has 15 amino acids. This CDR3 reads CASSLSLAGEDEQFF. The CDR3 DNA sequence: TGTGCCAGCAGTTTATCCCTAGCGGGAGAGGATGAGCAGTTCTTC.

The V call is TRBV4-3, the J call TRBJ1-4, with no clear D. The germline V gene encodes CDR1 LGHNA and CDR2 YSLEER. Trimming left V 0 bases short and J 4 bases short, with 15 bases between. The CDR3 has 17 residues. The CDR3 protein is CASSQDRELGINEKLFF. CDR3 DNA sequence: TGCGCCAGCAGCCAAGATCGGGAGTTGGGGATTAATGAAAAACTGTTTTTT.

This clone was seen just once. For the CDR3, the DNA is TGTGCCAGCAGCCGAGGGACAGAGACTAACTATGGCTACACCTTC. It translates to CASSRGTETNYGYTF. This chain links TRBV5-4 with TRBJ1-2, with 7 bases fitting TRBD1. This CDR3 spans 15 amino acids. The trim removed 4 bases at V and 0 bases at J, leaving 6 bases unmatched. From germline, CDR1 is SGHNT and CDR2 YYREEE (reference sequence). The full variable domain, rest sourced from reference TRBV5-4 and TRBJ1-2, is ETGVTQSPTHLIKTRGQQVTLRCSSQSGHNTVSWYQQALGQGPQFIFQYYREEENGRGNFPPRFSGLQFPNYSSELNVNALELDDSALYLCASSRGTETNYGYTFGSGTRLTVV.

The chain couples TRBV4-3 to TRBJ2-3; TRBD1 matches at 8 bases. Per germline, CDR1 LGHNA and CDR2 YSLEER. The V gene end was trimmed by 1 base and the J gene end by 7 bases; junction bases not matched to a gene: 10. The CDR3 consists of 16 residues. The CDR3 DNA follows: TGCGCCAGCAGCCAAGTTCTACAGGGACAGGAAAATACGCAGTATTTT. Translated: CASSQVLQGQENTQYF.

This chain joins TRBV5-4 and TRBJ2-3; D unclear. CDR1 and CDR2 from the germline V gene are SGHNT and YYREEE (reference sequence). This CDR3 has 14 residues. Trimming stripped 0 bases from V and 4 bases from J, with 9 bases between. CDR3 sequence: CASSLGRVADTQYF. CDR3 DNA sequence: TGTGCCAGCAGCTTGGGGAGAGTCGCAGATACGCAGTATTTT. Full variable domain (rest looked up from reference TRBV5-4 and TRBJ2-3): ETGVTQSPTHLIKTRGQQVTLRCSSQSGHNTVSWYQQALGQGPQFIFQYYREEENGRGNFPPRFSGLQFPNYSSELNVNALELDDSALYLCASSLGRVADTQYFGPGTRLTVL.

The chain combines TRBV28 with TRBJ1-4; a possible D gene is TRBD1 (6 bases). Germline V gene sequence: CDR1 MDHEN, CDR2 SYDVKM. With 2 bases removed from V and 8 bases from J, the gap between germline ends came to 18 bases. The CDR3 totals 16 residues. For the CDR3, the DNA is TGTGCCAGCAGTTTAGTTTTAGGGGGGCTGGGAGAAAAACTGTTTTTT. Translation gives CASSLVLGGLGEKLFF.

The chain couples TRBV4-1 to TRBJ2-7; D might be TRBD2 (5 bases). Germline CDR1 and CDR2: MGHRA and YSYEKL. The CDR3 totals 14 residues. The V end lost 4 bases, the J end lost 2 bases, and 12 bases lay between the germline ends. Written as DNA, the CDR3 is TGCGCCAGCAGCCCAGGCGGGTCTACCTACGAGCAGTACTTC. Translated: CASSPGGSTYEQYF.

The V and J genes are TRBV27 and TRBJ1-3; D unresolved. V was cut by 8 bases and J by 0 bases, with 11 bases left in between. This CDR3 is 14 amino acids long. Germline loops: CDR1 MNHEY, CDR2 SMNVEV (reference sequence). CDR3 bases: TGTGCCAGCGCAAGACGGGCCTCTGGAAACACCATATATTTT. Its translation is CASARRASGNTIYF.

The J gene is TRBJ2-7, the V gene TRBV19, with 7 bases lining up with TRBD1. Trimming cost V 5 bases and J 4 bases; bases outside gene matches: 5. The CDR3 runs 13 residues. Germline CDR1 LNHDA, CDR2 SQIVND (reference sequence). CDR3 loop: CASSETGWYEQYF. In DNA, the CDR3 is TGTGCCAGTAGTGAGACAGGGTGGTACGAGCAGTACTTC.

The chain has TRBV7-2 and TRBJ2-7; unclear D gene. The CDR3 has 16 amino acids. Germline values: CDR1 SGHTA, CDR2 FQGNSA. Trimming took off 5 bases at V and 5 bases at J, with 22 bases between the two ends. The CDR3, as DNA: TGTGCCAGCAGCGTCACCGGGTCCCCCCTGGGCGACGAGCAGTACTTC. As protein: CASSVTGSPLGDEQYF.